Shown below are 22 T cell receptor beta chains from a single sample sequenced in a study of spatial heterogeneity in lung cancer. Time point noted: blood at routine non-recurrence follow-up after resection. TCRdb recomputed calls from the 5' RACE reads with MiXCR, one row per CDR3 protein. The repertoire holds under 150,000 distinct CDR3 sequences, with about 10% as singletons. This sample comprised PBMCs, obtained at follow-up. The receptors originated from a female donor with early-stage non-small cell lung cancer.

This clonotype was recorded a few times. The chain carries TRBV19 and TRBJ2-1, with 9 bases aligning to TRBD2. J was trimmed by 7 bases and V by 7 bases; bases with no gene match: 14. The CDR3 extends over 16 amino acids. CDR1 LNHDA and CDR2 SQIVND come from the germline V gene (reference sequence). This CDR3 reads CASTYRGRLAENEQFF. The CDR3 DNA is TGTGCCAGTACCTACCGAGGGAGACTAGCGGAGAATGAGCAGTTCTTC.

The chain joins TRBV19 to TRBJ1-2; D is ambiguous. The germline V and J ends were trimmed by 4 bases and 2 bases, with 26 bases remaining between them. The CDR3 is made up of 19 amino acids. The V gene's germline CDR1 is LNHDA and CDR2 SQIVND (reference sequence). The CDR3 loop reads CASSNPLGRSATMNYGYTF. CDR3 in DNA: TGTGCCAGTAGTAATCCCCTCGGCAGGAGCGCAACTATGAACTATGGCTACACCTTC.

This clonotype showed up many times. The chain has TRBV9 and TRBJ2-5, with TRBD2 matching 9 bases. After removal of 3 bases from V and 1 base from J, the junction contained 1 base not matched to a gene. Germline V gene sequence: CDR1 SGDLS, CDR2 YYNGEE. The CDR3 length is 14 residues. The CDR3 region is CASSASGTQETQYF. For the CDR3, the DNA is TGTGCCAGCAGCGCTAGCGGGACCCAAGAGACCCAGTACTTC.

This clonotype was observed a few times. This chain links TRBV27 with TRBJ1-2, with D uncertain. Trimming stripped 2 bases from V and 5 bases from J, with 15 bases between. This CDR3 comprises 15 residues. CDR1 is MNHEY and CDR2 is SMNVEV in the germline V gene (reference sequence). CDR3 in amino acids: CASSLRPGYLYGYTF. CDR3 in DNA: TGTGCCAGCAGTTTAAGGCCCGGATACCTTTATGGCTACACCTTC.

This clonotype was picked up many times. The CDR3, as DNA: TGTGCCAGCACCAAAGGCTGGGACAGGGATCAGCCCCAGCATTTT. Residues: CASTKGWDRDQPQHF. The V gene is TRBV28, the J gene TRBJ1-5, with 9 bases identical to TRBD1. Germline V CDR1 and CDR2: MDHEN, SYDVKM. The CDR3 spans 15 residues. Trimming at V came to 7 bases and at J to 5 bases, leaving 9 bases not matched to a gene. The entire variable domain, with the rest obtained from reference TRBV28 and TRBJ1-5, is as follows: DVKVTQSSRYLVKRTGEKVFLECVQDMDHENMFWYRQDPGLGLRLIYFSYDVKMKEKGDIPEGYSVSREKKERFSLILESASTNQTSMYLCASTKGWDRDQPQHFGDGTRLSIL.

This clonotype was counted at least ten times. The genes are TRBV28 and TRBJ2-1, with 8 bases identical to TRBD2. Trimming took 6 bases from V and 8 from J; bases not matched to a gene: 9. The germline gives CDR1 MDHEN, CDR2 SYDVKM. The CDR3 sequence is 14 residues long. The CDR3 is CASSAGSGSDEQFF. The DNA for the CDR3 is TGTGCCAGCAGCGCTGGAAGCGGGAGTGATGAGCAGTTCTTC.

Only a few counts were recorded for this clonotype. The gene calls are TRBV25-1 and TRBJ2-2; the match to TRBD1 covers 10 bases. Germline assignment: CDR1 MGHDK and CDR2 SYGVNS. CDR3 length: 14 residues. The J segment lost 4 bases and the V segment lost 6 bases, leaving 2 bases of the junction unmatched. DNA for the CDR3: TGTGCCAGCAGGACAGGGGGCGGCACCGGGGAGCTGTTTTTT. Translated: CASRTGGGTGELFF.

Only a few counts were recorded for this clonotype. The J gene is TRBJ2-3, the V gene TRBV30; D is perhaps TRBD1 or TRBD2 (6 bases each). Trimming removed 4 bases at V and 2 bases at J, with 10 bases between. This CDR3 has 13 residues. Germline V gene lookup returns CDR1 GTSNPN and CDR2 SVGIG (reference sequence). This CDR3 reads CAWKRGATDTQYF. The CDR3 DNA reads TGTGCCTGGAAAAGGGGGGCCACAGATACGCAGTATTTT.

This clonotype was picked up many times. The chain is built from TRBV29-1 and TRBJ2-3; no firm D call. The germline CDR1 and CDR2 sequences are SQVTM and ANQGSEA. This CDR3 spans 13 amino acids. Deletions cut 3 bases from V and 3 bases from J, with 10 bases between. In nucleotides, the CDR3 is TGCAGCGTTGATGGGGTTGAGACAGATACGCAGTATTTT. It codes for CSVDGVETDTQYF.

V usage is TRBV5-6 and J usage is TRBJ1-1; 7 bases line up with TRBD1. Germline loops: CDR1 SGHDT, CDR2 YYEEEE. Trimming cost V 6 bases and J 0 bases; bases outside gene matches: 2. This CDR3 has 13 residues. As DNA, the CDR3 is TGTGCCAGCAAAGGGACAGTGAACACTGAAGCTTTCTTT. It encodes CASKGTVNTEAFF.

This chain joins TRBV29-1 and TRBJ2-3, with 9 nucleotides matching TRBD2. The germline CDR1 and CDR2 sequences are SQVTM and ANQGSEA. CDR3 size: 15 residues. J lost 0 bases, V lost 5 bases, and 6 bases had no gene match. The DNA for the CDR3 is TGCAGCGTTAGTACTAGCGGGCTTAGCACAGATACGCAGTATTTT. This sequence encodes CSVSTSGLSTDTQYF.

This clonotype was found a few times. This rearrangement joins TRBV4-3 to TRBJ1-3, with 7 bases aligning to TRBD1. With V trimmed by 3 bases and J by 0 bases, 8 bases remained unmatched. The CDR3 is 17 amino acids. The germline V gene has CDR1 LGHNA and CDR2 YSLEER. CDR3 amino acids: CASSQVGQRNSGNTIYF. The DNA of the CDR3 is TGCGCCAGCAGCCAGGTGGGACAGCGGAACTCTGGAAACACCATATATTTT.

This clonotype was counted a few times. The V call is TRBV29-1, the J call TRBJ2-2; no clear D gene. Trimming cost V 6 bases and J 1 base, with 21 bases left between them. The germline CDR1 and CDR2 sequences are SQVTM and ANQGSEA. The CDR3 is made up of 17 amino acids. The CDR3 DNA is TGCAGCGTCTCATTAAGGGATGCTCGAGTGAACACCGGGGAGCTGTTTTTT. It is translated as CSVSLRDARVNTGELFF.

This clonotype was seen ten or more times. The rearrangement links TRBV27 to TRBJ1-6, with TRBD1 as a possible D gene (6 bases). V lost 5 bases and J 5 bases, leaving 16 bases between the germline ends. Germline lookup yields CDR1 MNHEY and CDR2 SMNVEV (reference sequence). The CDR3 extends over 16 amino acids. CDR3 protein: CASSPHGQRNNSPLHF. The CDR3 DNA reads TGTGCCAGCAGTCCGCACGGACAGAGAAATAATTCACCCCTCCACTTT.

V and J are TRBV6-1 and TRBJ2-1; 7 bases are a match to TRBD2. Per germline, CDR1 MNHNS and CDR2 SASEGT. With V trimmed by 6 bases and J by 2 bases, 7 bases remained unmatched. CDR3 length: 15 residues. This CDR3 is CASRYRGSTYNEQFF. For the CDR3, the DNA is TGTGCCAGCAGGTATCGCGGGAGTACCTACAATGAGCAGTTCTTC.

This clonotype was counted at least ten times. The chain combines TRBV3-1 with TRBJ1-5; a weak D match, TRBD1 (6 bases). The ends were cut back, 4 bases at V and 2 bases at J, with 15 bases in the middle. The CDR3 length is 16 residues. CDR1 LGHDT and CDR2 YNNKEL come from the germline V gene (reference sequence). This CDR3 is CASSLGGGRGNQPQHF. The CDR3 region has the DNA TGTGCCAGCAGCCTTGGCGGGGGCCGGGGCAATCAGCCCCAGCATTTT.

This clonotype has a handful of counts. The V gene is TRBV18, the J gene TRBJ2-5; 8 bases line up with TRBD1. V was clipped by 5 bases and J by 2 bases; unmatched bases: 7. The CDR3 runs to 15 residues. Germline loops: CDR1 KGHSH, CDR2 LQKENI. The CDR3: CASSIRTGIQETQYF. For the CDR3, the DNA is TGTGCCAGCTCAATACGGACAGGGATTCAAGAGACCCAGTACTTC.

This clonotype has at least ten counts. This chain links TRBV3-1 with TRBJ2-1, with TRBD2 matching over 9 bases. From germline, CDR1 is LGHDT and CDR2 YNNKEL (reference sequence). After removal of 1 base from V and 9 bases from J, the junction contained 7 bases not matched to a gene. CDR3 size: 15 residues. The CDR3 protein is CASSQGSGSSSEQFF. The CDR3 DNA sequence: TGTGCCAGCAGCCAAGGTAGCGGGAGTAGTAGTGAGCAGTTCTTC.

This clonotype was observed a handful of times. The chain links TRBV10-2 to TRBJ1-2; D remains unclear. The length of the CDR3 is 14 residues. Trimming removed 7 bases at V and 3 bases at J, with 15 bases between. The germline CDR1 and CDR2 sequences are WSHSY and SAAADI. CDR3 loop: CASKSWDLDYGYTF. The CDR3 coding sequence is TGCGCCAGCAAAAGCTGGGATCTCGACTATGGCTACACCTTC.

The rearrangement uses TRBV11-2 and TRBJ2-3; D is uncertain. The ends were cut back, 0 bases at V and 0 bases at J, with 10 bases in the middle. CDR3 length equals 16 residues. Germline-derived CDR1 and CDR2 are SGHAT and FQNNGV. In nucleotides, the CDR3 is TGTGCCAGCAGCTTAGACTTACTCGATAGCACAGATACGCAGTATTTT. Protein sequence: CASSLDLLDSTDTQYF.

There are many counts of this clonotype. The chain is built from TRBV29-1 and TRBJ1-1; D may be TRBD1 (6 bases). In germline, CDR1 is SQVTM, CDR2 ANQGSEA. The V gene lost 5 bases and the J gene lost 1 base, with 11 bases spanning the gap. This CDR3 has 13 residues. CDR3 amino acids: CSVPGQTNTEAFF. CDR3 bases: TGCAGCGTTCCCGGACAGACGAACACTGAAGCTTTCTTT.

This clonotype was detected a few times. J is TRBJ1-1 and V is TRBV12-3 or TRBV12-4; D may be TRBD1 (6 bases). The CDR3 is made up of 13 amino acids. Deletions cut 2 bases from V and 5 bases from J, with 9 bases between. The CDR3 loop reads CASSLTGQTEAFF. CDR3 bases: TGTGCCAGCAGTTTAACAGGGCAGACTGAAGCTTTCTTT.